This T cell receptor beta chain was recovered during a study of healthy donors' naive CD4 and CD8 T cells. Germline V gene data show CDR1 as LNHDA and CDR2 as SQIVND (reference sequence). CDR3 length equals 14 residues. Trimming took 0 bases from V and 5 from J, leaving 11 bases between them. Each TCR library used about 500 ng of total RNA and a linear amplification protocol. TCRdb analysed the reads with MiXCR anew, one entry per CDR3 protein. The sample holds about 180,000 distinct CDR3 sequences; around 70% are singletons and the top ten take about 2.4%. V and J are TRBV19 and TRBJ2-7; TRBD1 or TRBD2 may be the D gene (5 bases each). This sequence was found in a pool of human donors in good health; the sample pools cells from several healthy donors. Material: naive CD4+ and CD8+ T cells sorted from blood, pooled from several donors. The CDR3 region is CASSIDEGRDEQYF. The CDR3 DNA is TGTGCCAGTAGTATAGATGAGGGGCGCGACGAGCAGTACTTC.